The text below deals with one T cell receptor (beta chain). Trimming took off 6 bases at V and 4 bases at J, with 9 bases between the two ends. Germline V lookup: CDR1 SQVTM, CDR2 ANQGSEA. The CDR3 has 11 residues. The TCR beta profiling, which covered VDJ combination and CDR3 sequence, was carried out using genomic DNA as the template. TCRdb independently ran MiXCR on the reads; one entry per CDR3 protein. There are over 150,000 distinct CDR3 sequences in the sample; roughly 56% occur only once, and about a sixth lies in the top ten. The data derive from a study of CD8+CD57+ T cells in acquired aplastic anemia.

The J gene is TRBJ1-1, the V gene TRBV29-1, with D tentatively TRBD1 (5 bases). The material sequenced was sorted CD4+, CD8+, or CD8+CD57+ T cells (not recorded which) from PBMCs. The TCR originated in a human donor in good health, serving as a control. The DNA for the CDR3 is TGCAGCGTGGGGGATGCCACTGAAGCTTTCTTT. Amino acid sequence: CSVGDATEAFF.